Below are 3 T cell receptor beta chains sequenced from a single sample in a study of tumor and adjacent non-tumor tissue in lung cancer. A modified ARM-PCR protocol with three rounds of nested PCR amplified TCRbeta. TCRdb re-analysed the multiplex PCR reads in MiXCR, keeping a single row per CDR3 protein. This repertoire shows fewer than 45,000 distinct CDR3 sequences, around 67% found once; its top ten account for roughly 19%. This sample's RNA came from whole unsorted tissue. More than 3 cm separated this lung sample from the edge of the tumor. Sequencing was carried out using distant non-tumor lung tissue. The source of these receptors is a woman in her 40s with non-small cell lung cancer.

This clonotype was seen a few times. This chain uses TRBV28 with TRBJ2-7; D is unclear. Germline V gene data show CDR1 as MDHEN and CDR2 as SYDVKM. This CDR3 has 15 residues. Trimming removed 5 bases at V and 2 bases at J, with 16 bases between. The CDR3 DNA reads TGTGCCAGCAGTCCGAATACGCGGAATCCCTACGAGCAGTACTTC. It specifies CASSPNTRNPYEQYF.

This clonotype was recorded at least ten times. J is TRBJ2-3 and V is TRBV5-1, with 9 nucleotides matching TRBD1. Germline CDR1 is SGHRS and CDR2 is YFSETQ. The CDR3 length is 15 residues. V dropped 4 bases and J dropped 4; count of bases not matched to a gene: 7. The CDR3 sequence: CASSPGTGPPDTQYF. CDR3 coding DNA: TGCGCCAGCAGCCCAGGGACAGGGCCCCCAGATACGCAGTATTTT.

The chain has TRBV28 and TRBJ2-7, with 7 positions matching TRBD2. The V gene's germline CDR1 is MDHEN and CDR2 SYDVKM. After removal of 10 bases from V and 5 bases from J, the junction contained 8 bases not matched to a gene. The CDR3 consists of 12 residues. The CDR3, as DNA: TGTGCCATCGGGAGGAGCTCTCACGAGCAGTACTTC. This sequence encodes CAIGRSSHEQYF.